This TCR beta chain was identified in a study of T-cell memory formation after mild COVID-19. Broader study findings: Some responding clones appeared in pre-infection memory, suggesting cross-reactive memory joined.

There are 12 residues in the CDR3. Between the trimmed V and J ends, which lost 3 bases and 9 bases, there was a span of 12 bases. Germline V gene lookup returns CDR1 GTSNPN and CDR2 SVGIG (reference sequence). In this sample, this clonotype turned up once. Its matching antigen is unknown. TCRdb analysed the 5' RACE reads with MiXCR anew, one entry per CDR3 protein. Counted here are fewer than 600,000 distinct CDR3 sequences, roughly 22% occurring once; the ten biggest clones make up around 9.2%. The origin of this receptor is an adult woman who had mild COVID-19 (a few samples of this study predate the infection). Cell type and time point are not known. The sequenced sample consisted of PBMCs or a T cell subset sorted from them (not recorded which). The J gene is TRBJ2-1, the V gene TRBV30, with D maybe TRBD1 (6 bases). CDR3 protein: CAWRDRLSEQFF. The CDR3 nucleotides are TGTGCCTGGAGGGACAGACTAAGTGAGCAGTTCTTC.